Listed here is a single T cell receptor beta chain. Its antigen is still unknown. No base-level quality is on record; no much larger clone is a single base apart. The sample is drawn from a study of neoadjuvant anti-PD-1 for oral cavity cancer (dated by TCRdb to the early 2020s). Background for the entire study: Before undergoing curative-intent surgical resection, most patients got three to four biweekly nivolumab doses at 3 mg/kg. Responders were defined as patients with complete response, partial response or stable disease by RECIST 1.1; non-responders were defined as patients with progression. The parent correlative cohort included 11 to 13 patients, with an approximately 34% response rate. For patients who did not progress, a fourth nivolumab dose was given around day 43, followed by definitive surgical resection on days 50-56.

For deep sequencing, PBMC libraries mostly used 400 to 500 ng of input genomic DNA, with six replicates for each sample. Following the manufacturer's instructions, the team built TCRbeta libraries using the immunoSEQ hsTCRbeta kit. Sequencing of the completed libraries took place using an Illumina NovaSeq 6000 S4 flow cell after they had been pooled to 3 nM. Per the authors' processing: The immunoSEQ Analyzer handled quality control and preprocessing of the raw data. The analysis was restricted to productive rearrangements, with each unique CDR3 amino acid sequence defining a clonotype. Using the R package tcR, the researchers computed the Gini-Simpson index as their estimate of repertoire clonality. Student's t test was used to compare Gini indices, while Pearson correlation assessed associations with tumor size change. In its TCRdb copy, this immuneACCESS table keeps in-frame sequences only and misses some clones. Where compared with another copy, unresolved V genes explain less than half of these, and the others have no known cause. That table furnishes V, J and clone size, whereas the DNA furnished D and trimming. For this sample there are approximately 42,000 clones; around 79% appear just once. The top ten clonotypes cover around 4.9% of the sample.

The research as a whole found: Only a few patients per response group were included in the TCR analyses, and larger cohorts for validation were called for by the authors. After neoadjuvant nivolumab, T cell clonality (Gini index) in PBMCs was significantly higher in non-responders than in responders. Higher pretreatment blood Treg/Th17 ratios correlated with both higher pretreatment blood TCRbeta clonality and lower post-treatment tumor TCRbeta clonality.

The time point label, read with the paper, signifies: after neoadjuvant nivolumab, at surgical resection. The patients had newly diagnosed stage II-IVA oral cavity squamous cell carcinoma and had not received any prior systemic or radiation treatment. The cohort consisted of patients with HPV-negative, locally advanced oral cavity squamous cell carcinoma. Peripheral blood mononuclear cells were analyzed directly, without maintenance or expansion in culture. Samples came from a longitudinal correlative study of a single-arm phase II trial of neoadjuvant nivolumab in oral cavity squamous cell carcinoma. Genomic DNA-based TCRbeta sequencing was performed on subject-matched pre- and post-treatment PBMCs and tumors from three responders and three non-responders. Peripheral blood mononuclear cells were collected before nivolumab treatment and were collected again after treatment, at the time of surgery. Genomic DNA was isolated from PBMCs using the Maxwell RSC DNA from Cells kit.

V was cut back by 1 base and J by 1 base, leaving a gap of 7 bases between them. For CDR1 and CDR2, the germline V gene lists MNHNS and SASEGT. Including the terminal cysteine and phenylalanine, the CDR3 comprises 14 residues. Only the CDR3 DNA stays, 42 bases, in frame from base 1. This receptor was identified in a person between 35 and 79 years old with oral cavity squamous cell carcinoma. Sequences were derived from PBMCs, sampled after nivolumab (anti-PD-1) treatment. This chain joins TRBV6-1 to TRBJ1-2, with an unclear D gene assignment. The CDR3 protein: CASSEGADNYGYTF. At the DNA level, the sequence is TGTGCCAGCAGTGAAGGGGCAGATAACTATGGCTACACCTTC.